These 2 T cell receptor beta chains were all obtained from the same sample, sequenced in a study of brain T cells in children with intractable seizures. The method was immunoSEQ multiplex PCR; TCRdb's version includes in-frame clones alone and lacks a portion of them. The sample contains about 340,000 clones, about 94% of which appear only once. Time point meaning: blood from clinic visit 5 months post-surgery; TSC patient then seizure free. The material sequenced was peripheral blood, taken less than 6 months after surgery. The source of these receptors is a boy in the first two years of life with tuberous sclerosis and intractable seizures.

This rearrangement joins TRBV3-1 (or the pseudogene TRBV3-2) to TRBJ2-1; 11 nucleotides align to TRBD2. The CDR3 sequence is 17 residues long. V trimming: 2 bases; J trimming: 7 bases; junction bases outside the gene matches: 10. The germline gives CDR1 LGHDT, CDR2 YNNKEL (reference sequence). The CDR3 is CASSQILLAGVGNEQFF. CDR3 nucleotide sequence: TGTGCCAGCAGCCAAATATTACTAGCGGGAGTAGGGAATGAGCAGTTCTTC.

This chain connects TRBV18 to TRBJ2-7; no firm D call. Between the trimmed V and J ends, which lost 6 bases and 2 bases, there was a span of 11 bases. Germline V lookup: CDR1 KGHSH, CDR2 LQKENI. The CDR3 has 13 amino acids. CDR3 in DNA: TGTGCCAGCTCGACGACTGAAGCCTACGAGCAGTACTTC. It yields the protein CASSTTEAYEQYF. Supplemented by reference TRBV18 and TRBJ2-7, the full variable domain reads NAGVMQNPRHLVRRRGQEARLRCSPMKGHSHVYWYRQLPEEGLKFMVYLQKENIIDESGMPKERFSAEFPKEGPSILRIQQVVRGDSAAYFCASSTTEAYEQYFGPGTRLTVT.